This T cell receptor (beta chain) emerged from a study of blood T cell repertoires in COVID-19. The overall study: Samples taken during acute and convalescent COVID-19 were collected in the United States, Italy and Spain.

This clone was counted between two and nine times. In the source study's methods: Amplifying reference gene primers gave estimates of nucleated cell counts. Sequencing was performed with immunoSEQ multiplex PCR; in TCRdb, only in-frame clones are kept and a portion is missing. That table is the source of V, J and clone size, and D and trimming were worked out from the DNA. The table shows about 110,000 clones, with around 90% occurring only once. Germline loops: CDR1 SGHDT, CDR2 YYEEEE. V lost 4 bases to trimming and J lost 4 bases; unmatched junction nucleotides: 10. The CDR3 runs to 15 residues. The sequence was collected from a human donor in a cohort sampled during active COVID-19. The source material was peripheral blood. This rearrangement joins TRBV5-6 to TRBJ1-1; 7 bases are a match to TRBD1. CDR3: CASSILGTEGTEAFF. CDR3 bases: TGTGCCAGCAGCATACTAGGGACAGAAGGCACTGAAGCTTTCTTT.